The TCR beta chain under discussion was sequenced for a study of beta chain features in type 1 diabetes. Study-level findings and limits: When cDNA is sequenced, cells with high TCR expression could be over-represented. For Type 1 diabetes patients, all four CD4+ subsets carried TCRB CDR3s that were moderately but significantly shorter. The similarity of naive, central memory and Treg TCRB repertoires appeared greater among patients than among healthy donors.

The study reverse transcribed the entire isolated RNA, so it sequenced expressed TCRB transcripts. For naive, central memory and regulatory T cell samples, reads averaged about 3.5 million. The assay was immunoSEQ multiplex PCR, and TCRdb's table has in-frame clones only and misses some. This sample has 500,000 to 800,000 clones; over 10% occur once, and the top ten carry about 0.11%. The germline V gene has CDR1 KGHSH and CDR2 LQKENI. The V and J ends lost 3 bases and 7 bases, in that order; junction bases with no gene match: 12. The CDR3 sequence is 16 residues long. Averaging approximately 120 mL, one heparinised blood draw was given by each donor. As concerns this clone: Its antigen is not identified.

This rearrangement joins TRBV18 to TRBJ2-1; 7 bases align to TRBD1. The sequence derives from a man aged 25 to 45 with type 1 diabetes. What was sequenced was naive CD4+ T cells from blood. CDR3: CASSPATGSGSNEQFF. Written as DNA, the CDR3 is TGTGCCAGCTCACCGGCGACAGGGTCTGGCTCGAATGAGCAGTTCTTC.